This paragraph covers one T cell receptor (beta chain) sequence. Its cognate antigen has yet to be identified. Base qualities are missing; no much larger clone stands one base away. Ficoll-Paque density gradient centrifugation was used to isolate PBMCs. The data were obtained in a study of T-cell memory formation after mild COVID-19 (dated by TCRdb to about 2021). Background for the entire study: TCR sequence clusters from the two donors were largely donor specific. In a couple of donors, T-cell clones that expanded and contracted after mild COVID-19 were tracked by sequencing TCRalpha and TCRbeta repertoires over time. The cohort comprised two young, previously healthy adult volunteers, one female and one male. Summary of the overall study and its limitations: The study included only a couple of mild cases, and larger cohorts that include severe cases with pre-infection samples were judged to be necessary. Contracting CD4+ clones appeared mostly in the CM and EM memory subsets, whereas CD8+ clones were enriched in EMRA. The second-wave clones that peaked on day 37 were not confirmed to be SARS-CoV-2 specific. From day 15 to 85, contracting clones showed balanced CD4/CD8 phenotypes, whereas a second wave of clones that expanded from day 15 to 37 leaned towards CD4+. Some responding clones were detected in pre-infection memory, suggesting pre-existing cross-reactive memory T cells joined the SARS-CoV-2 response.

The instrument given in TCRdb is Illumina NovaSeq 6000. cDNA libraries for TCRalpha and TCRbeta were prepared by 5'RACE using constant-segment primers, with sample barcodes and unique molecular identifiers added. Trizol reagent was used to extract RNA from every sample. The libraries were amplified in two PCR steps, and the second step added a second sample barcode and Illumina TruSeq adapters. Sequencing of the libraries was done on an Illumina NovaSeq, producing 2 x 150 bp paired-end reads. Processing in the source paper ran as follows. Reads were demultiplexed and collapsed into UMI-guided consensus sequences with migec v1.2.7. Using mixcr v2.1.11, UMI consensuses were aligned to TRA and TRB V and J templates and then assembled into clonotypes. Clonotypes were classified as expanded or contracted when called significant by both edgeR and NoisET, with noise models trained on biological replicates. For edgeR calls, the thresholds were a false discovery rate-adjusted p below 0.01 and a log2 fold-change of 1. As an exploratory analysis of dynamics, PCA with hierarchical clustering was applied to max-normalized trajectories of the 1000 most abundant clonotypes. The CD4 or CD8 phenotype of responding clones was assigned using the separately sequenced CD4+ and CD8+ repertoires. The public reads were reanalyzed by TCRdb: fastp trimming at Q25, MiXCR alignment, in-frame beta chains only. CDR3 protein duplicates are merged, each entry listing the most common genes and DNA. The V and J calls here are based on TCRdb, not the publication. This sample gives over 70,000 distinct CDR3 sequences in total; approximately 16% of them show up just once. The ten largest clones capture roughly two fifths of the sample.

The V end loses 1 base and the J end loses 1 base, and a stretch of 14 bases separates them. The CDR3 contains 16 residues, cysteine and phenylalanine counted. Only CDR3 DNA remains: 48 bases, in frame from the first base. From the germline V gene, CDR1 is SGHAT and CDR2 is FQNNGV. This receptor was taken from a man between 18 and 35 years old who had mild COVID-19 (a few samples of this study predate the infection). The sample titles of this study are shuffled in the database, so cell type and time point are left out; the donor was told from shared clones. The chain is encoded by TRBV11-2 joined to TRBJ2-7, and the D gene may be TRBD1, 5 bases matching. The source material was PBMCs or a T cell subset sorted from them (not recorded which). CDR3 sequence: CASSLVPQGRSYEQYF. The DNA reads TGTGCCAGCAGCTTAGTTCCCCAGGGCAGATCCTACGAGCAGTACTTC.